These T cell receptor beta chains were read from a single sample in a study of technical replicates of blood from a few donors. The assay was immunoSEQ multiplex PCR, and TCRdb's table has in-frame clones only and misses some. The data show about 13,000 clones, 75% to 85% seen once. The specimen was PBMCs. Receptors originate from a human donor in good health. Both conserved end residues are part of each CDR3. The D gene is left open where the match is weak. Rows give clone size only sometimes, using once, few, many, or a class for an expanded clone.

d_call	cdr3_length	clone_size	v_call	j_call	cdr3_nt	cdr3_aa
NA	11	NA	TRBV29-1	TRBJ2-7	TGCAGCGCCACAGGGACCTACGAGCAGTACTTC	CSATGTYEQYF
TRBD1	13	NA	TRBV2	TRBJ1-2	TGTGCCAGCAGCGAGGCCCCGAACAACAGGGGGATTTTC	CASSEAPNNRGIF
TRBD2	14	NA	TRBV6-6	TRBJ2-7	TGTGCCAGCAGACCTAGCGGGAGAAAATACGAGCAGTACTTC	CASRPSGRKYEQYF
TRBD2	18	NA	TRBV14	TRBJ2-6	TGTGCCAGCAGCCTTGGACTAGCGGGAGTTGGCGGGGCCAACGTCCTGACTTTC	CASSLGLAGVGGANVLTF
TRBD1	14	NA	TRBV15	TRBJ2-5	TGTGCCACCAGCAGGGACAGGAACCAAGAGACCCAGTACTTC	CATSRDRNQETQYF
TRBD1	14	NA	TRBV6-4	TRBJ2-3	TGTGCCAGCACACCGGGACAGGACACAGATACGCAGTATTTT	CASTPGQDTDTQYF
NA	17	NA	TRBV14	TRBJ2-1	TGTGCCAGCAGCCAAGACAGACAGAGCAGAGCAGACAATGAGCAGTTCTTC	CASSQDRQSRADNEQFF
NA	14	NA	TRBV5-1	TRBJ2-7	TGCGCCAGCAACAGACAGGCCGACTCCTACGAGCAGTACTTC	CASNRQADSYEQYF
TRBD2	16	NA	TRBV5-4	TRBJ2-3	TGTGCCAGCAGCTTGGACGGGCCTAGCGGAACAGATACGCAGTATTTT	CASSLDGPSGTDTQYF
TRBD1	16	once	TRBV27	TRBJ2-7	TGTGCCAGCAGTTTCCTCGGACAGGGCAAAGACTACGAGCAGTACTTC	CASSFLGQGKDYEQYF
TRBD2	17	NA	TRBV25-1	TRBJ2-2	TGTGCCAGCAGTGGTCCCCCCTCTAGCGGGAGGGCCGGGGAGCTGTTTTTT	CASSGPPSSGRAGELFF
NA	15	NA	TRBV27	TRBJ2-1	TGTGCCAGCAGTTCTCGTTCCAGCTCCTACAATGAGCAGTTCTTC	CASSSRSSSYNEQFF
NA	16	NA	TRBV28	TRBJ1-1	TGTGCCAGCAGTTTTGGGGACGGGGGAGCGAACACTGAAGCTTTCTTT	CASSFGDGGANTEAFF
NA	14	NA	TRBV6-5	TRBJ1-1	TGTGCCAGCAGGCCCCTCGGGCAGGGGCGAGGGGCTTTCTTT	CASRPLGQGRGAFF
TRBD1	14	NA	TRBV6-5	TRBJ1-5	TGTGCCAGCAAGCCAGGACAGGGCTCTCAGCCCCAGCATTTT	CASKPGQGSQPQHF
NA	13	few	TRBV25-1	TRBJ1-1	TGTGCCAGCAGTGCCACTATGAACACTGAAGCTTTCTTT	CASSATMNTEAFF
TRBD2	14	NA	TRBV11-2	TRBJ2-5	TGTGCCAGCAGCTTGGCCGGGGGGCAAGAGACCCAGTACTTC	CASSLAGGQETQYF
NA	15	few	TRBV7-6	TRBJ2-2	TGTGCCAGCAGCTCAACCAAAGGGGGGGCCGGGGAGCTGTTTTTT	CASSSTKGGAGELFF
TRBD1	14	NA	TRBV27	TRBJ1-1	TGTGCCAGCAGACAGGGGGCCGGGGGGACTGAAGCTTTCTTT	CASRQGAGGTEAFF
NA	15	few	TRBV18	TRBJ2-7	TGTGCCAGCTCACTCGGACAGAGTCGAAACTACGAGCAGTACTTC	CASSLGQSRNYEQYF
NA	17	NA	TRBV27	TRBJ2-7	TGTGCCAGCAGTCGGTCATTCAGCCCCGATCGGGGATACGAGCAGTACTTC	CASSRSFSPDRGYEQYF
NA	12	NA	TRBV28	TRBJ1-4	TGTGCCAGTCGCGGGATAGGGGAAAAACTGTTTTTT	CASRGIGEKLFF
TRBD1	16	few	TRBV30	TRBJ2-4	TGTGCCTGGAGTGTAGGGGGCCCCTATGCCAAAAACATTCAGTACTTC	CAWSVGGPYAKNIQYF
NA	14	few	TRBV19	TRBJ1-1	TGTGCCAGTAGGTTAGACAGGCCGAACACTGAAGCTTTCTTT	CASRLDRPNTEAFF
NA	13	NA	TRBV12-5	TRBJ2-3	TGTGCTAGTGGTGGCCCAGGCAGGTTAACGCAGTATTTT	CASGGPGRLTQYF
NA	13	few	TRBV2	TRBJ2-2	TGTGCCAGCAGCCAGATGTTTAACGGGGAGCTGTTTTTT	CASSQMFNGELFF
NA	13	NA	TRBV30	TRBJ2-7	TGTGCCTCCTCACCCGACTGGTCCTACGAGCAGTACTTC	CASSPDWSYEQYF
TRBD2	14	NA	TRBV30	TRBJ2-1	TGTGCCTGGAGTGGGGGGGGGAGCCACAATGAGCAGTTCTTC	CAWSGGGSHNEQFF
NA	15	NA	TRBV6-6	TRBJ1-5	TGTGCCAGCAGTTACGGGTCCGGGGGAAATCAGCCCCAGCATTTT	CASSYGSGGNQPQHF